The entry that follows covers one TCR beta chain sequence. The antigen is unknown. Clones were sequenced by immunoSEQ multiplex PCR, and TCRdb holds only the in-frame ones, with some missing. The repertoire includes 60,000 to 80,000 clones, around four fifths of them detected once, and under 3.5% sits in the top ten. This specimen belongs to a study of cytomegalovirus exposure and HLA in healthy donors. Study-wide points: Cytomegalovirus status was reportedly diagnosed by the classifier with high specificity and sensitivity. Associated with cytomegalovirus, according to the listing, were around 170 TCR beta chains.

Germline V gene data show CDR1 as MGHRA and CDR2 as YSYEKL. The CDR3 extends over 17 amino acids. The junction had 23 bases not matched to a gene; V was cut back by 8 bases and J by 11 bases. The J gene is TRBJ1-1, the V gene TRBV4-1; 10 bases are shared with TRBD1. Sequences were obtained from PBMCs. This sequence originates from a man aged 30 to 39 in good health and CMV-seronegative. The CDR3, as DNA: TGCGCCAGCGGCCTCGACGGGACAGGGGTGAGGTCCAGGCGCGCTTTCTTT. Its translation: CASGLDGTGVRSRRAFF.